This TCR beta chain was found in a study of CD8+ T cells in alopecia areata. General study points: TCR sharing across patients was less clear than in mice, possibly HLA-related. For baseline CD8+ expansion, any link to response stays uncertain with one nonresponder.

In the case of this clone: The antigen remains unidentified.

In each case, RNA was isolated and then reverse transcribed into cDNA as the sequencing template. TCRdb's table, derived via immunoSEQ multiplex PCR, lists solely in-frame clones and lacks some. The sample shows roughly 100,000 clones, roughly 60% of them seen only once. This sample's treatment: oral pan-JAK inhibitor, 5-10 mg twice daily. Trimming removed 3 bases at V and 6 bases at J, with 18 bases between. The CDR3 sequence is 15 residues long. Germline V CDR1 and CDR2: SQVTM, ANQGSEA. The receptor's source is a human donor with alopecia areata. The source was CD8+ T cells sorted from blood, collected around week 55, from a patient treated with tofacitinib. This sequence joins TRBV29-1 and TRBJ2-1; tentative D call: TRBD2 (5 bases). The CDR3: CSVDPQEVHRNEQFF. In nucleotides, the CDR3 is TGCAGCGTTGACCCTCAGGAGGTACACCGCAATGAGCAGTTCTTC.